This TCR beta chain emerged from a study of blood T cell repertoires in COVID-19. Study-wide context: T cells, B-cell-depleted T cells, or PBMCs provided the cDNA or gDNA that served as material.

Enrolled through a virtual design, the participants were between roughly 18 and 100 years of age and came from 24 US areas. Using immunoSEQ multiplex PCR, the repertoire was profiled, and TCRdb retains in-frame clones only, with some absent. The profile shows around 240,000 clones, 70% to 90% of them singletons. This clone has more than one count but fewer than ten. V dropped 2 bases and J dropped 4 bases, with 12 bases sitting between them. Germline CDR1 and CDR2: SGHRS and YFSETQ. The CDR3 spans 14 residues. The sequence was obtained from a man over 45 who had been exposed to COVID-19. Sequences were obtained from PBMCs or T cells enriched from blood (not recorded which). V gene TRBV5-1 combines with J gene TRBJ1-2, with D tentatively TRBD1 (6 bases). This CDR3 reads CASSLRQESYGYTF. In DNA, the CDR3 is TGCGCCAGCAGCTTACGACAGGAATCCTATGGCTACACCTTC.